These 10 T cell receptor beta chains were sequenced from one sample in a study of blood T cell repertoires in COVID-19. The table came from immunoSEQ multiplex PCR; TCRdb's copy has only in-frame clones and leaves some out. The sample records 180,000 or so clones, approximately 90% being singletons. Sequencing used peripheral blood. Source of these receptors: a woman in her fifties or sixties with acute or convalescent COVID-19.

This chain links TRBV5-1 with TRBJ1-1, with 8 positions matching TRBD1. The CDR3 totals 14 residues. V dropped 4 bases and J dropped 4; count of bases not matched to a gene: 6. The V gene's germline CDR1 is SGHRS and CDR2 YFSETQ. The DNA of the CDR3 is TGCGCCAGCAGCCCGGGACAGGATCTCACTGAAGCTTTCTTT. Protein: CASSPGQDLTEAFF.

V usage is TRBV5-1 and J usage is TRBJ1-3; D gene ambiguous. The germline CDR1 and CDR2 sequences are SGHRS and YFSETQ. Trimming took 4 bases from V and 3 from J, leaving 14 bases between them. CDR3 length: 15 amino acids. CDR3 loop: CASSLVEAGGNTIYF. CDR3 nucleotides: TGCGCCAGCAGCCTGGTCGAGGCTGGTGGAAACACCATATATTTT.

DNA for the CDR3: TGCAGTGCTGACAGGGTGGGGGGCTACACCTTC. This translates into CSADRVGGYTF. The V call is TRBV20-1, the J call TRBJ1-2, with TRBD1 matching over 7 bases. The V gene end was trimmed by 5 bases and the J gene end by 8 bases; junction bases not matched to a gene: 5. Germline lookup yields CDR1 DFQATT and CDR2 SNEGSKA (reference sequence). CDR3 length: 11 residues.

The chain joins TRBV6-5 to TRBJ1-3, with D perhaps TRBD1 (6 bases). V lost 6 bases and J lost 0, with 12 bases in between. Germline CDR1 and CDR2: MNHEY and SVGAGI. The CDR3 consists of 15 residues. The CDR3 here is CASSQTGHSGNTIYF. The CDR3 DNA reads as TGTGCCAGCAGCCAGACAGGACACTCTGGAAACACCATATATTTT.

This clone was detected only once. The chain uses TRBV25-1 and TRBJ2-1; TRBD2 is a possible D gene (6 bases). Germline CDR1 and CDR2: MGHDK and SYGVNS. V was shortened by 6 bases and J by 9 bases, with 21 bases between the two germline ends. The CDR3 is 15 amino acids. DNA for the CDR3: TGTGCCAGCAGGGGGGATCCAGGGAGGTATGGTGAGCAGTTCTTC. Its protein product is CASRGDPGRYGEQFF.

In its sample, this clone was seen once. The chain is built from TRBV24-1 and TRBJ1-3; 7 bases are shared with TRBD1. The CDR3 has 18 residues. V lost 3 bases, J lost 0 bases, and 10 bases stayed unmatched. Germline V gene lookup returns CDR1 KGHDR and CDR2 SFDVKD. In nucleotides, the CDR3 is TGTGCCACCAGTGATGGGCGAAGGGACAGACCCTCTGGAAACACCATATATTTT. It codes for CATSDGRRDRPSGNTIYF.

The chain has TRBV6-6 and TRBJ2-7, with 10 bases identical to TRBD1. From germline, CDR1 is MNHNY and CDR2 SVGAGI (reference sequence). J was trimmed by 5 bases and V by 5 bases; bases with no gene match: 12. The CDR3 has 16 residues. As DNA, the CDR3 is TGTGCCAGCAGTCGGGGACAGGGGATAGTGGTCGACGAGCAGTACTTC. It is translated as CASSRGQGIVVDEQYF.

The V gene is TRBV11-3, the J gene TRBJ2-3; perhaps TRBD1 as D (6 bases). CDR1 SGHNT and CDR2 YENEEA come from the germline V gene. Trimming cost V 5 bases and J 2 bases, with 20 bases left between them. The CDR3 sequence is 17 residues long. This chain's CDR3 is CASSKTGVGVDTDTQYF. The DNA for the CDR3 is TGTGCCAGCAGCAAGACAGGCGTGGGGGTGGACACAGATACGCAGTATTTT.

The chain couples TRBV11-2 to TRBJ1-2; the D gene is possibly TRBD1 (6 bases). The CDR3 consists of 15 residues. Trimming removed 5 bases at V and 2 bases at J, with 15 bases between. Germline CDR1 is SGHAT and CDR2 is FQNNGV. The DNA for the CDR3 is TGTGCCAGCAGCCTTGGTGGGGGGGCCAACTATGGCTACACCTTC. It translates to CASSLGGGANYGYTF.

The chain joins TRBV7-3 to TRBJ2-3, with D perhaps matching TRBD1 (6 bases). V was shortened by 5 bases and J by 6 bases, with 12 bases between the two germline ends. The CDR3 is 13 amino acids. Germline V gene sequence: CDR1 SGHTA, CDR2 FQGTGA. The CDR3 DNA reads TGTGCCAGCAGCCTTGGGGGCTTCGATACGCAGTATTTT. Protein product: CASSLGGFDTQYF.